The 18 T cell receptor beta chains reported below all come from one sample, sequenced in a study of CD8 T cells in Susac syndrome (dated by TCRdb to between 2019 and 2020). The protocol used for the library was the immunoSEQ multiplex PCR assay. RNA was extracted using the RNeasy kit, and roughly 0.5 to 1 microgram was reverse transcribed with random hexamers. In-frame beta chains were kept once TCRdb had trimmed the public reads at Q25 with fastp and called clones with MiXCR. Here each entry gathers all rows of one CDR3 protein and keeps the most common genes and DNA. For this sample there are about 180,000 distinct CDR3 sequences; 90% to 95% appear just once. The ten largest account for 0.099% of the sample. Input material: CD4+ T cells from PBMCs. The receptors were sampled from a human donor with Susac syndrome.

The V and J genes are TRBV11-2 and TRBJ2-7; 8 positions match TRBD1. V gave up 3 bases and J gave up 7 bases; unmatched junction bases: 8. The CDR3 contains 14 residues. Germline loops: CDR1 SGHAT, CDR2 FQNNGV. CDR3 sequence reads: CASSLGQASGEQYF. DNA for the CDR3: TGTGCCAGCAGCTTGGGACAGGCCTCAGGGGAGCAGTACTTC.

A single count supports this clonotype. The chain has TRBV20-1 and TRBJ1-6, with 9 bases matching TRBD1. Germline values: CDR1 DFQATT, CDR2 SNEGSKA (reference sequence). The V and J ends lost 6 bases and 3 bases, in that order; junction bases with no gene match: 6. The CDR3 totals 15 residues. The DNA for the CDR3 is TGCAGTGCACACCGACAGGGGGTCTATAATTCACCCCTCCACTTT. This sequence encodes CSAHRQGVYNSPLHF.

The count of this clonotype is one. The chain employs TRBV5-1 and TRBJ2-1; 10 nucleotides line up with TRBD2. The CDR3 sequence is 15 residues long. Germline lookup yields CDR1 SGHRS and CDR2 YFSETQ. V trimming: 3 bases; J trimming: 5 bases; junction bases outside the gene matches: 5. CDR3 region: CASSSQRGGNNEQFF. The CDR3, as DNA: TGCGCCAGCAGCTCGCAGCGGGGGGGCAACAATGAGCAGTTCTTC.

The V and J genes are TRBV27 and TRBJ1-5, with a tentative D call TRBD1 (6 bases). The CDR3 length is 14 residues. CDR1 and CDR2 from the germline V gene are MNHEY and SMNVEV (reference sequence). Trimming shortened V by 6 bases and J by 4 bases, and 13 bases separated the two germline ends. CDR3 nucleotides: TGTGCCAGCAGACGTATAGGGGGAAATCAGCCCCAGCATTTT. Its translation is CASRRIGGNQPQHF.

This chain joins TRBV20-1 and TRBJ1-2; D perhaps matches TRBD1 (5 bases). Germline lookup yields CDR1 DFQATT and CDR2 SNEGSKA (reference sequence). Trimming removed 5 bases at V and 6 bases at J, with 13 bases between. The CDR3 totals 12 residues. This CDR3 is CSASQGTNGYTF. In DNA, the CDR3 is TGCAGTGCTTCTCAGGGAACCAATGGCTACACCTTC.

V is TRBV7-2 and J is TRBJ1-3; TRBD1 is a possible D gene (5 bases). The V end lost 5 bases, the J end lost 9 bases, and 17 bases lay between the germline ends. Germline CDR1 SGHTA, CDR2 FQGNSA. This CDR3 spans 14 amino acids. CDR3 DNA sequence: TGTGCCAGCAGCCCCCGGCAGGGTGAGGCCACCATATATTTT. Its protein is CASSPRQGEATIYF.

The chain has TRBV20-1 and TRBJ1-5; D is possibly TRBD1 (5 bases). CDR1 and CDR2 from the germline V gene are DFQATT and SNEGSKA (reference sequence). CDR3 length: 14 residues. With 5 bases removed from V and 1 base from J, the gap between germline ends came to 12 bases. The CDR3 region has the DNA TGCAGTGCTTTCGAGGGACCGAGCAATCAGCCCCAGCATTTT. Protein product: CSAFEGPSNQPQHF.

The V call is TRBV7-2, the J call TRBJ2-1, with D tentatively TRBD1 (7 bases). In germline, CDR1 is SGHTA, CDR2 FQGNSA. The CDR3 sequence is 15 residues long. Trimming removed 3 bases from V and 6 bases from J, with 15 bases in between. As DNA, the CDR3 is TGTGCCAGCAGCTTGGAGGCGGGACAGATCAATGAGCAGTTCTTC. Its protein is CASSLEAGQINEQFF.

CDR3: CASSQGGLSQDGYTF. The CDR3 DNA reads as TGTGCCAGCAGCCAAGGAGGGTTGTCTCAGGATGGCTACACCTTC. The V call is TRBV4-2, the J call TRBJ1-2; unclear D gene. The germline CDR1 and CDR2 sequences are LGHNA and YNFKEQ. This CDR3 is built from 15 residues. Deletions cut 1 base from V and 6 bases from J, with 15 bases between.

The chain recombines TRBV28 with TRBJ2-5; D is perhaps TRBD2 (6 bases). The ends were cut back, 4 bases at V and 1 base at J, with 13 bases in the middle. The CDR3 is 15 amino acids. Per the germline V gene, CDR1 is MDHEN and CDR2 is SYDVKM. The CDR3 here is CASSSQAGSQETQYF. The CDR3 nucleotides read TGTGCCAGCAGTTCCCAAGCGGGCAGCCAAGAGACCCAGTACTTC. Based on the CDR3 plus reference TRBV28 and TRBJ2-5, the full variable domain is DVKVTQSSRYLVKRTGEKVFLECVQDMDHENMFWYRQDPGLGLRLIYFSYDVKMKEKGDIPEGYSVSREKKERFSLILESASTNQTSMYLCASSSQAGSQETQYFGPGTRLLVL.

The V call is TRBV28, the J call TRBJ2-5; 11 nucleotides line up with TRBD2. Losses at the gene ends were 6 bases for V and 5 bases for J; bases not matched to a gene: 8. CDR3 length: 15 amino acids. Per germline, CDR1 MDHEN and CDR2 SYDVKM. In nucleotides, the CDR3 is TGTGCCAGCAGGGCTAGGACTAGCGGGTGGGAGACCCAGTACTTC. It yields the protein CASRARTSGWETQYF.

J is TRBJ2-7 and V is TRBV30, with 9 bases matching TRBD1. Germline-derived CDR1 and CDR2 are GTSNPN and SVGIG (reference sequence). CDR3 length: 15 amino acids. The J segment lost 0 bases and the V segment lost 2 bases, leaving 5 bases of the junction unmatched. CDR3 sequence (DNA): TGTGCCTGGAGTTCGGACAGGGGCCTCTCCTACGAGCAGTACTTC. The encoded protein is CAWSSDRGLSYEQYF.

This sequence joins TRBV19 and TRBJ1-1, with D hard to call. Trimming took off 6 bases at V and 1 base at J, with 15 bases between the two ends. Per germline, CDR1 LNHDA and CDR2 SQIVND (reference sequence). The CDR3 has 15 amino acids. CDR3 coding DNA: TGTGCCAGTAGGAGGAGCACAGCACCGAACACTGAAGCTTTCTTT. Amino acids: CASRRSTAPNTEAFF.

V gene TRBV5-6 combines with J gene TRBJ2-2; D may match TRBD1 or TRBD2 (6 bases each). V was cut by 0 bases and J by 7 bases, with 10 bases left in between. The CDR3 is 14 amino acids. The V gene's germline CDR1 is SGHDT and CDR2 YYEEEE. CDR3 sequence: CASSLGGASGELFF. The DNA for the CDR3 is TGTGCCAGCAGCTTGGGGGGGGCGAGCGGGGAGCTGTTTTTT.

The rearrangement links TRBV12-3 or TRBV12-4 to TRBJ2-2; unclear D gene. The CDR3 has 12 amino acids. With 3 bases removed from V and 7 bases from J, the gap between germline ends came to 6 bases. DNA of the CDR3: TGTGCCAGCAGTTTTGTGGGCGGGGAGCTGTTTTTT. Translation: CASSFVGGELFF.

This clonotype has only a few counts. The CDR3 spells CASSSGTDYGYTF. The DNA of the CDR3 is TGTGCCAGCAGTTCCGGGACAGACTATGGCTACACCTTC. V is TRBV6-1 and J is TRBJ1-2; 7 bases are shared with TRBD1. Germline V lookup: CDR1 MNHNS, CDR2 SASEGT. This CDR3 has 13 amino acids. The ends lost 5 bases at V and 3 bases at J; junction bases unmatched: 3.

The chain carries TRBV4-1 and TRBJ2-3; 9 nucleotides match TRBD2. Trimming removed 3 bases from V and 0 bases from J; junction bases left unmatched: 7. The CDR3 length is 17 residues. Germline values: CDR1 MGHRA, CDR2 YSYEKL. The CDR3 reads CASSQASGKTSTDTQYF. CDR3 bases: TGCGCCAGCAGCCAGGCTAGCGGGAAAACTAGCACAGATACGCAGTATTTT.

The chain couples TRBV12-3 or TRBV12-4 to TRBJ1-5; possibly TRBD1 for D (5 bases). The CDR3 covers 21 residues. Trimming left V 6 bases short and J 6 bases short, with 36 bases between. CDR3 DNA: TGTGCCAGCAGCTCCTACCCTCCAGGGCTCGGGGGATTCGGGATAAGTCAGCCCCAGCATTTT. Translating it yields CASSSYPPGLGGFGISQPQHF.